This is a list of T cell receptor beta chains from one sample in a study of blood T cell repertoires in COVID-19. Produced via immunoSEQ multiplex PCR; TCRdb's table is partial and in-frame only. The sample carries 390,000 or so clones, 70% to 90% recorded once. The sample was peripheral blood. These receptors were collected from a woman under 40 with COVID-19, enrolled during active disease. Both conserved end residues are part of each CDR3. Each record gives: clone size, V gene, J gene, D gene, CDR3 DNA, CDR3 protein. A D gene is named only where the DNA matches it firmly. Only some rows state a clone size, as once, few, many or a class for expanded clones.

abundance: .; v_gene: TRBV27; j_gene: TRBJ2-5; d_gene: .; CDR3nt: TGTGCCAGCTGCCCTTCCTGGACAGGGAGGGAAGAGACCCAGTACTTC; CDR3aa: CASCPSWTGREETQYF
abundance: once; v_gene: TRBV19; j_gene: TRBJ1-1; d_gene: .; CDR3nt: TGTGCCAGTAGTAAAGCGGAAAACACTGAAGCTTTCTTT; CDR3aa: CASSKAENTEAFF
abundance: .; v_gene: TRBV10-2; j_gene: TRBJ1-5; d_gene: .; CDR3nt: TGCGCCAGCAGCTCCAAACAGGGTCGGGATCAGCCCCAGCATTTT; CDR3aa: CASSSKQGRDQPQHF
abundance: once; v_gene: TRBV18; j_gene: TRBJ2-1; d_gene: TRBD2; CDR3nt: TGTGCCAGCTCACCACCTCCGGGGGGGCCTAATGAGCAGTTCTTC; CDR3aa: CASSPPPGGPNEQFF
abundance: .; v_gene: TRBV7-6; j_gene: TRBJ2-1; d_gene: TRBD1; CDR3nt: TGTGCCAGCAGCTTAGCGGGGACAGAGCTCTACAATGAGCAGTTCTTC; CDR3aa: CASSLAGTELYNEQFF
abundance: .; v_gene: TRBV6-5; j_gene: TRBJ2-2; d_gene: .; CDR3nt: TGTGCCAGCATCCCTAAGGGGTTGAACACCGGGGAGCTGTTTTTT; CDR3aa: CASIPKGLNTGELFF
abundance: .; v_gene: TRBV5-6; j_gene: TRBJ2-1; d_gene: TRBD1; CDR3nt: TGTGCCAGCGTCCCAGGGACAGGGGCCGGCGATGAGCAGTTCTTC; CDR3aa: CASVPGTGAGDEQFF
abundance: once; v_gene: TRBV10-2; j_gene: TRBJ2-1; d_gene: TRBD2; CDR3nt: TGCGCCAGCAGCCTAGCGGGGAATGTGAATGAGCAGTTCTTC; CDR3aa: CASSLAGNVNEQFF
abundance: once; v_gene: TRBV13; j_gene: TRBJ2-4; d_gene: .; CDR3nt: TGTGCCAGCAGCTTAGCGTTAACCCTAGGGGCAATTCAGTACTTC; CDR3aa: CASSLALTLGAIQYF
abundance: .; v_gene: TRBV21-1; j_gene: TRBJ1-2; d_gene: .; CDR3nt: TGTGCCAGCAGCACCCTTCAGGGGGGACAGGAGAGCCACGCGGGAGGCTACACCTTC; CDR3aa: CASSTLQGGQESHAGGYTF
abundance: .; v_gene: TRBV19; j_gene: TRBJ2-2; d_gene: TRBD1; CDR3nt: TGTGCCAGTAGTATAGATCGGGGACAGGGTCCTAACACCGGGGAGCTGTTTTTT; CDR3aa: CASSIDRGQGPNTGELFF
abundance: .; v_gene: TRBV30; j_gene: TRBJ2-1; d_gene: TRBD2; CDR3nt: TGTGCCTGGATGGGGACTAGCGGGAAAAATGAGCAGTTCTTC; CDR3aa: CAWMGTSGKNEQFF
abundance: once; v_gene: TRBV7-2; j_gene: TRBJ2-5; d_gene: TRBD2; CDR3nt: TGTGCCAGCAGCTTTACTAGCGGGGGGCAAGAGACCCAGTACTTC; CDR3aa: CASSFTSGGQETQYF
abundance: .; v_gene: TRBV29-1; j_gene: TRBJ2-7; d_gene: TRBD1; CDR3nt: TGCAGCGTTGAAGGACAGGGGGCGCGGTACGAGCAGTACTTC; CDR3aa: CSVEGQGARYEQYF
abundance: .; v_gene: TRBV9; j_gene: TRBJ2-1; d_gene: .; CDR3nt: TGTGCCAGCAGCGTCTTAGCGTTTAGCTCCTACAATGAGCAGTTCTTC; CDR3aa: CASSVLAFSSYNEQFF
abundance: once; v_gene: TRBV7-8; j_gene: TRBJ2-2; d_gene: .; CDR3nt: TGTGCCAGCAGCGCGACAATTTTGACCGGGGAGCTGTTTTTT; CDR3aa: CASSATILTGELFF